Following are 25 T cell receptor beta chains from one sample sequenced in a study of T-cell memory formation after mild COVID-19. TCRdb re-derived calls from the 5' RACE reads in MiXCR, one entry per CDR3 protein. This table holds 250,000 to 350,000 distinct CDR3 sequences, roughly an eighth found once. The sequenced material came from PBMCs or a T cell subset sorted from them (not recorded which). These TCRs come from a man younger than 35 who had mild COVID-19 (a few samples of this study predate the infection). Cell type and time point are not known.

This clonotype occurred a few times. The V gene is TRBV6-2 or TRBV6-3, the J gene TRBJ1-2, with unresolved D. The V gene's germline CDR1 is MNHEY and CDR2 SVGEGT. The CDR3 runs to 14 residues. V gave up 0 bases and J gave up 4 bases, with 9 bases separating them. The CDR3 DNA reads TGTGCCAGCAGTTACTCACCTGCCCTCTATGGCTACACCTTC. This encodes CASSYSPALYGYTF.

This clonotype came up many times. V usage is TRBV7-9 and J usage is TRBJ2-3, with TRBD1 identical over 7 bases. CDR3 length: 16 residues. Germline V CDR1 and CDR2: SEHNR, FQNEAQ (reference sequence). With V trimmed by 1 base and J by 3 bases, 7 bases remained unmatched. The CDR3: CASSLGGTGATDTQYF. The CDR3 nucleotides read TGTGCCAGCAGCTTAGGTGGTACAGGGGCAACAGATACGCAGTATTTT.

This sequence joins TRBV7-2 and TRBJ1-5, with D possibly being TRBD1 (5 bases). Germline V CDR1 and CDR2: SGHTA, FQGNSA. The CDR3 covers 12 residues. V lost 1 base, J lost 10 bases, and 8 bases lay in between. As DNA, the CDR3 is TGTGCCAGCAGCTTAGACAGGAATCCCCAGCATTTT. Amino acids: CASSLDRNPQHF. Based on the CDR3 plus reference TRBV7-2 and TRBJ1-5, the full variable domain is GAGVSQSPSNKVTEKGKDVELRCDPISGHTALYWYRQSLGQGLEFLIYFQGNSAPDKSGLPSDRFSAERTGGSVSTLTIQRTQQEDSAVYLCASSLDRNPQHFGDGTRLSIL.

This clonotype was observed once. Compared with germline, one end of the junction differs, possibly owing to a read error. The V call is TRBV28, the J call TRBJ1-5; tentatively, D is TRBD1 (6 bases). The germline V gene encodes CDR1 MDHEN and CDR2 SYDVKM. The length of the CDR3 is 12 residues. The chain's CDR3 is CASFTGFQPKHF. In nucleotides, the CDR3 is TGTGCCAGCTTTACAGGGTTTCAGCCCAAGCATTTT. Full variable domain (rest looked up from reference TRBV28 and TRBJ1-5): DVKVTQSSRYLVKRTGEKVFLECVQDMDHENMFWYRQDPGLGLRLIYFSYDVKMKEKGDIPEGYSVSREKKERFSLILESASTNQTSMYLCASFTGFQPKHFGDGTRLSIL.

This clonotype was found a few times. The genes are TRBV19 and TRBJ1-3; D is uncertain. The CDR3 sequence is 14 residues long. From germline, CDR1 is LNHDA and CDR2 SQIVND (reference sequence). The CDR3 sequence: CGAGRPGSGNTIYF. The CDR3 DNA reads as TGTGGGGCCGGACGGCCTGGATCTGGAAACACCATATATTTT.

The genes are TRBV12-3 or TRBV12-4 and TRBJ2-5; D is perhaps TRBD1 or TRBD2 (5 bases each). CDR3 length equals 14 residues. The V end was cut by 3 bases, the J end by 6 bases, with 14 bases between. DNA of the CDR3: TGTGCCAGCAGTTTTAGGCGAGGGGAGCAGACCCAGTACTTC. Encoded protein: CASSFRRGEQTQYF.

This clonotype was recorded a few times. V gene TRBV9 combines with J gene TRBJ1-5, with 7 bases aligning to TRBD1. Germline V gene sequence: CDR1 SGDLS, CDR2 YYNGEE. The CDR3 totals 14 residues. V was clipped by 5 bases and J by 8 bases; unmatched bases: 10. The CDR3 DNA is TGTGCCAGCAGTCAGGACAGGAACGGTAAGCCCCAGCATTTT. Its protein is CASSQDRNGKPQHF.

This clonotype has more than one count but fewer than ten. The chain uses TRBV12-3 or TRBV12-4 and TRBJ2-2, with TRBD2 matching over 7 bases. J gave up 2 bases and V 0 bases, and 12 bases lay outside the gene matches. The CDR3 has 19 amino acids. The CDR3 DNA sequence: TGTGCCAGCAGTTTAGCAGTCCTTGGGGAGCGGGGTAACACCGGGGAGCTGTTTTTT. The encoded protein is CASSLAVLGERGNTGELFF.

The chain is built from TRBV12-3 or TRBV12-4 and TRBJ2-7, with D maybe TRBD2 (6 bases). Deletions cut 5 bases from V and 2 bases from J, with 16 bases between. The CDR3 length is 15 residues. The CDR3, as DNA: TGTGCCAGCAGTCGGGGAACGGGGGTGGCCTACGAGCAGTACTTC. Encoded protein: CASSRGTGVAYEQYF.

In this sample, this clonotype turned up a few times. This CDR3 is CASRYSGGAWDTQYF. Here the CDR3 DNA reads TGTGCCAGCAGATATAGCGGGGGGGCCTGGGATACGCAGTATTTT. The chain is built from TRBV28 and TRBJ2-3; 11 bases are shared with TRBD2. V was clipped by 6 bases and J by 6 bases; unmatched bases: 8. This CDR3 has 15 amino acids. Looked up from germline, CDR1 is MDHEN and CDR2 is SYDVKM.

This clonotype has ten or more counts. The chain links TRBV28 to TRBJ2-5; 7 nucleotides align to TRBD1. V was clipped by 6 bases and J by 4 bases; unmatched bases: 8. CDR3 length equals 14 residues. The germline CDR1 and CDR2 sequences are MDHEN and SYDVKM. In DNA form, the CDR3 reads TGTGCCAGCAGCCGTACAGGGGCCATAGAGACCCAGTACTTC. Protein: CASSRTGAIETQYF.

The chain combines TRBV4-1 with TRBJ1-2; 10 nucleotides match TRBD1. CDR3 length: 15 amino acids. Per the germline V gene, CDR1 is MGHRA and CDR2 is YSYEKL. After removal of 0 bases from V and 7 bases from J, the junction contained 5 bases not matched to a gene. CDR3 residues: CASSQDPTGGGGYTF. The CDR3 region has the DNA TGCGCCAGCAGCCAAGACCCGACAGGGGGCGGTGGCTACACCTTC.

J is TRBJ2-1 and V is TRBV7-9; TRBD2 is a possible D gene (6 bases). V was shortened by 4 bases and J by 0 bases, with 19 bases between the two germline ends. The CDR3 sequence is 18 residues long. CDR1 and CDR2 from the germline V gene are SEHNR and FQNEAQ (reference sequence). Written as DNA, the CDR3 is TGTGCCAGCAGCTGGTCCGGGACTCCGGGGTTCTCCTACAATGAGCAGTTCTTC. It specifies CASSWSGTPGFSYNEQFF. Together with reference TRBV7-9 and TRBJ2-1, the CDR3 gives the full variable domain: DTGVSQNPRHKITKRGQNVTFRCDPISEHNRLYWYRQTLGQGPEFLTYFQNEAQLEKSRLLSDRFSAERPKGSFSTLEIQRTEQGDSAMYLCASSWSGTPGFSYNEQFFGPGTRLTVL.

V gene TRBV20-1 combines with J gene TRBJ2-2; 10 bases agree with TRBD1. The CDR3 has 14 residues. CDR1 DFQATT and CDR2 SNEGSKA come from the germline V gene (reference sequence). After removal of 6 bases from V and 5 bases from J, the junction contained 6 bases not matched to a gene. CDR3 bases: TGCAGTGCCCGGACAGGGGGAGTAACCGGGGAGCTGTTTTTT. This translates into CSARTGGVTGELFF.

The V gene is TRBV6-5, the J gene TRBJ1-2; D call uncertain. The CDR3 covers 13 residues. Trimming stripped 4 bases from V and 2 bases from J, with 8 bases between. CDR1 is MNHEY, CDR2 SVGAGI, per germline. CDR3 region: CASSSSGNYGYTF. CDR3 DNA: TGTGCCAGCAGTTCATCAGGAAACTATGGCTACACCTTC.

The chain links TRBV7-9 to TRBJ1-2, with 9 bases fitting TRBD1. The J segment lost 0 bases and the V segment lost 5 bases, leaving 4 bases of the junction unmatched. The CDR3 is 15 residues long. Germline CDR1 reads SEHNR; CDR2 reads FQNEAQ (reference sequence). The CDR3 reads CASSGDRGANYGYTF. The CDR3 DNA is TGTGCCAGCAGCGGAGACAGGGGGGCTAACTATGGCTACACCTTC. The entire variable domain, with the rest obtained from reference TRBV7-9 and TRBJ1-2, is as follows: DTGVSQNPRHKITKRGQNVTFRCDPISEHNRLYWYRQTLGQGPEFLTYFQNEAQLEKSRLLSDRFSAERPKGSFSTLEIQRTEQGDSAMYLCASSGDRGANYGYTFGSGTRLTVV.

This clonotype has a handful of counts. The chain recombines TRBV4-3 with TRBJ2-5; D call uncertain. V shed 1 base and J shed 5 bases, with 8 bases lying between them. This CDR3 has 13 residues. The germline CDR1 and CDR2 sequences are LGHNA and YSLEER. The CDR3, as DNA: TGCGCCAGCAGCCAAGCCCAAGGGGAGACCCAGTACTTC. Protein: CASSQAQGETQYF.

This clonotype has more than one count but fewer than ten. The V call is TRBV28, the J call TRBJ2-7; 11 nucleotides line up with TRBD1. The germline CDR1 and CDR2 sequences are MDHEN and SYDVKM. This CDR3 region has 13 residues. V lost 4 bases to trimming and J lost 5 bases; unmatched junction nucleotides: 1. Here the CDR3 reads CASSSGQGDEQYV. In nucleotides, the CDR3 is TGTGCCAGCAGTTCGGGACAGGGGGACGAGCAGTACGTC.

This sequence joins TRBV5-1 and TRBJ2-1, with TRBD2 matching over 8 bases. After removal of 0 bases from V and 6 bases from J, the junction contained 8 bases not matched to a gene. The CDR3 is 16 residues long. CDR1 and CDR2 (germline): SGHRS, YFSETQ. The CDR3 loop reads CASSLAVAGGINEQFF. The CDR3 bases are TGCGCCAGCAGCTTGGCTGTGGCGGGGGGAATCAATGAGCAGTTCTTC.

This chain's CDR3 is CASSLGFSSYNEQFF. The CDR3 DNA is TGCGCCAGCAGCTTGGGGTTCAGCTCCTACAATGAGCAGTTCTTC. The chain is built from TRBV5-1 and TRBJ2-1; D gene uncertain. Trimming removed 0 bases at V and 0 bases at J, with 7 bases between. Germline loops: CDR1 SGHRS, CDR2 YFSETQ. The CDR3 extends over 15 amino acids.

J is TRBJ2-6 and V is TRBV10-3; D is ambiguous. In germline, CDR1 is ENHRY, CDR2 SYGVKD. Trimming pared 2 bases from V and 3 bases from J, leaving 11 bases between. The CDR3 totals 16 residues. CDR3 bases: TGTGCCATCAGTGAGATGCTTGGGGTTGGGGCCAACGTCCTGACTTTC. Encoded protein: CAISEMLGVGANVLTF.

The CDR3 is CASSLYGTSGQETQYF. The CDR3 nucleotides read TGTGCCAGCAGTTTATATGGGACTAGCGGTCAAGAGACCCAGTACTTC. The V gene is TRBV12-3 or TRBV12-4, the J gene TRBJ2-5, with 11 bases aligning to TRBD2. V lost 2 bases to trimming and J lost 2 bases; unmatched junction nucleotides: 4. This CDR3 spans 16 amino acids.

Written as DNA, the CDR3 is TGTGCCAGCAGGATTGCGGGACAGGGGAACTACGAGCAGTACGTC. Translation: CASRIAGQGNYEQYV. The rearrangement joins TRBV28 to TRBJ2-7; the match to TRBD1 covers 10 bases. The trim removed 6 bases at V and 3 bases at J, leaving 8 bases unmatched. The length of the CDR3 is 15 residues. CDR1 MDHEN and CDR2 SYDVKM come from the germline V gene.

This clonotype was observed a handful of times. In DNA form, the CDR3 reads TGTGCCAGCAGCCGGGGACAGGCGGAGGAGACCCAGTACTTC. Translating gives CASSRGQAEETQYF. The rearrangement links TRBV9 to TRBJ2-5; 8 positions match TRBD1. Germline loops: CDR1 SGDLS, CDR2 YYNGEE. V trimming: 4 bases; J trimming: 5 bases; junction bases outside the gene matches: 7. The CDR3 consists of 14 residues.

The gene calls are TRBV4-2 and TRBJ2-3; 8 bases agree with TRBD1. This CDR3 has 18 residues. CDR1 and CDR2 from the germline V gene are LGHNA and YNFKEQ. With 2 bases clipped from V and 2 bases from J, the junction kept 12 bases outside the gene matches. The CDR3 region is CASSQILRQGTSTDTQYF. The CDR3 DNA reads TGTGCCAGCAGCCAAATCCTTCGACAGGGGACCTCCACAGATACGCAGTATTTT.